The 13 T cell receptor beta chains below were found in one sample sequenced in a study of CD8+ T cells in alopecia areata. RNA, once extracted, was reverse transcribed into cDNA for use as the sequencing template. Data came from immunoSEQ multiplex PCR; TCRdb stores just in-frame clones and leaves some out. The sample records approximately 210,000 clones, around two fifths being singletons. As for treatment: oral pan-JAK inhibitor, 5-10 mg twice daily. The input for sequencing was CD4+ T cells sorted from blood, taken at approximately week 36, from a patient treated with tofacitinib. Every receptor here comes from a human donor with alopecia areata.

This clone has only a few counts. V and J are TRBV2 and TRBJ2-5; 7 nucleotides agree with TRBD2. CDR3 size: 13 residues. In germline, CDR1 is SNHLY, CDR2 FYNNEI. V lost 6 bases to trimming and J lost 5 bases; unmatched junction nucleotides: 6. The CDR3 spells CASSQAGQETQYF. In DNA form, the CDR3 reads TGTGCCAGCAGCCAAGCGGGGCAGGAGACCCAGTACTTC.

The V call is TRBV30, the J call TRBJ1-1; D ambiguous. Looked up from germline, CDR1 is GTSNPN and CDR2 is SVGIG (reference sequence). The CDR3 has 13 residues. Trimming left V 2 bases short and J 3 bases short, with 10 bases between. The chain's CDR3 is CAWSPGGHTEAFF. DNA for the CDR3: TGTGCCTGGAGTCCAGGAGGGCACACTGAAGCTTTCTTT.

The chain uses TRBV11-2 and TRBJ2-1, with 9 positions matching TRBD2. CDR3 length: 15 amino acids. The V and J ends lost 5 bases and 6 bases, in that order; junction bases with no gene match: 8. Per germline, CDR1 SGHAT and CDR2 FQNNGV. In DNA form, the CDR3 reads TGTGCCAGCAGCCAGTTTAGTAGCGGGAGCAATGAGCAGTTCTTC. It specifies CASSQFSSGSNEQFF.

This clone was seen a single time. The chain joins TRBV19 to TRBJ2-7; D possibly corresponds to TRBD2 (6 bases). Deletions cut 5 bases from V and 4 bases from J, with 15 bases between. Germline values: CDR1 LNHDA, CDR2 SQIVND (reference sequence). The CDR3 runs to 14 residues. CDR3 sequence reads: CASSPRAGRYEQYF. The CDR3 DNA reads TGTGCCAGTAGTCCCCGGGCGGGACGTTACGAGCAGTACTTC.

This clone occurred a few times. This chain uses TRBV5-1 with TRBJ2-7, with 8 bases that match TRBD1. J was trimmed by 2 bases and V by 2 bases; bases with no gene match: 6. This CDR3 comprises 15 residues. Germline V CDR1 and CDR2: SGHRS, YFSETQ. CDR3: CASSLGTGGPYEQYF. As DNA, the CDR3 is TGCGCCAGCAGCTTAGGGACAGGCGGACCCTACGAGCAGTACTTC.

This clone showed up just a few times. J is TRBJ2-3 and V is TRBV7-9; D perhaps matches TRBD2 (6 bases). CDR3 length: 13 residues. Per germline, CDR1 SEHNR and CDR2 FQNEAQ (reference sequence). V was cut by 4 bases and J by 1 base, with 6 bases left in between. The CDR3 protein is CASSWEGTDTQYF. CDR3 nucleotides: TGTGCCAGCAGCTGGGAGGGCACAGATACGCAGTATTTT. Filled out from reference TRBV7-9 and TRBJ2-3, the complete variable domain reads DTGVSQNPRHKITKRGQNVTFRCDPISEHNRLYWYRQTLGQGPEFLTYFQNEAQLEKSRLLSDRFSAERPKGSFSTLEIQRTEQGDSAMYLCASSWEGTDTQYFGPGTRLTVL.

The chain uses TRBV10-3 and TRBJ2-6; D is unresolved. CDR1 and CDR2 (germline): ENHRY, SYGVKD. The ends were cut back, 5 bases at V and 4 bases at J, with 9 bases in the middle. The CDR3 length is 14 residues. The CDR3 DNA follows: TGTGCCATCAGTACCCGACGGGGGGCCAACGTCCTGACTTTC. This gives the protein CAISTRRGANVLTF.

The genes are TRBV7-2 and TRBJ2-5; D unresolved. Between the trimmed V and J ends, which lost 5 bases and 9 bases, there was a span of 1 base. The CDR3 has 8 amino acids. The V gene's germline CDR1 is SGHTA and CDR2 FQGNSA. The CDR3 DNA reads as TGTGCCAGCAGCGCCCAGTACTTC. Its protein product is CASSAQYF.

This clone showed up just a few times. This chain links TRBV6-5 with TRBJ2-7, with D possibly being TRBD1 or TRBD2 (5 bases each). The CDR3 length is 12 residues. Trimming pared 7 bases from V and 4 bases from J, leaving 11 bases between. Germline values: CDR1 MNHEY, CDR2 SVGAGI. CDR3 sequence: CASKGTRYEQYF. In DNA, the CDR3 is TGTGCCAGCAAGGGGACGCGGTACGAGCAGTACTTC.

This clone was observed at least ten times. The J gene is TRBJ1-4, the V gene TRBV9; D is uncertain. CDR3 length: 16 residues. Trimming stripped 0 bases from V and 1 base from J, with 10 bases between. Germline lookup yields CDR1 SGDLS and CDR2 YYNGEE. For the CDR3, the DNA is TGTGCCAGCAGCGTAGAGGGCCACAGAACTAATGAAAAACTGTTTTTT. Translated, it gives CASSVEGHRTNEKLFF.

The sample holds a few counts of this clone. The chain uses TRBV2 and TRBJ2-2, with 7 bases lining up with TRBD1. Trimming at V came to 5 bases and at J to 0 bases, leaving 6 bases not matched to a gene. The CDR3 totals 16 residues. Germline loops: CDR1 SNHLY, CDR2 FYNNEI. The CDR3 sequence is CASSPTGTANTGELFF. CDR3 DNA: TGTGCCAGCAGTCCAACCGGGACAGCGAACACCGGGGAGCTGTTTTTT.

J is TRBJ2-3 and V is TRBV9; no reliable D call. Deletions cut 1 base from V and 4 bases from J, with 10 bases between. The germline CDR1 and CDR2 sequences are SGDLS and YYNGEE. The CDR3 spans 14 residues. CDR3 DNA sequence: TGTGCCAGCAGCGTATCTGGAACCGCAGATACGCAGTATTTT. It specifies CASSVSGTADTQYF.

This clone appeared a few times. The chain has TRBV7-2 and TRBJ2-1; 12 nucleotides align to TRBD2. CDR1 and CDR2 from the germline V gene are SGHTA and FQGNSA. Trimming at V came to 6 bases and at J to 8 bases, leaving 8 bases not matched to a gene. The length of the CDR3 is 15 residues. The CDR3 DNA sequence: TGTGCCAGCAGACGTACTAGCGGGAGGTGGGATGAGCAGTTCTTC. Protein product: CASRRTSGRWDEQFF.